This T cell receptor (beta chain) was sequenced during a study of blood T cell repertoires in COVID-19. Study details: PBMCs, B-cell-depleted T cells, or T cells were the source of the cDNA or gDNA that made up the material.

Symptom resolution, clearance, or two negative PCRs marked the recovered donors of Cohort 3. Sequenced by immunoSEQ multiplex PCR; TCRdb stores in-frame clones only, minus some. In the table there are roughly 450,000 clones, less than 95% of which are singletons. Material: PBMCs or T cells enriched from blood (not recorded which). The TCR was taken from a man aged 18 to 29 who had recovered from COVID-19.

CDR3 nucleotides: TGCGCCAGCAGCCAGGACGAACCGCCGAGGACAGGCGCGAACACCGGGGAGCTGTTTTTT. It translates to CASSQDEPPRTGANTGELFF. The chain carries TRBV4-1 and TRBJ2-2, with 7 bases identical to TRBD1. The CDR3 extends over 20 amino acids. Germline V gives CDR1 MGHRA, CDR2 YSYEKL. V was clipped by 3 bases and J by 0 bases; unmatched bases: 16.